The following is a TCR beta chain sequence with its context. Participants' reported clinical history set cohort assignment. People in the exposed group encountered a COVID-19 case within 2 weeks before entering the study. The sample is drawn from a study of blood T cell repertoires in COVID-19. Study at large: The analysed material was cDNA or gDNA that came from T cells, B-cell-depleted T cells, or PBMCs.

Unmatched junction bases numbered 8, after V lost 3 bases and J lost 6 bases. CDR1 ENHRY and CDR2 SYGVKD come from the germline V gene. The CDR3 is 15 residues long. Original processing notes: Amplification of reference gene primers provided the estimated nucleated cell counts. Method: immunoSEQ multiplex PCR; TCRdb's copy keeps in-frame clones and lacks some. V, J and clone size reflect that table, while D and trimming were determined from the DNA. This table has about 430,000 clones, 70% to 90% appearing once. Material: PBMCs or T cells enriched from blood (not recorded which). The receptor's source is a woman younger than 30 who had been exposed to COVID-19. This chain uses TRBV10-3 with TRBJ2-7; 10 bases line up with TRBD1. In DNA form, the CDR3 reads TGTGCCATCAGTGATCACCCGGGACAGGGGTTCGAGCAGTACTTC. Its translation is CAISDHPGQGFEQYF.